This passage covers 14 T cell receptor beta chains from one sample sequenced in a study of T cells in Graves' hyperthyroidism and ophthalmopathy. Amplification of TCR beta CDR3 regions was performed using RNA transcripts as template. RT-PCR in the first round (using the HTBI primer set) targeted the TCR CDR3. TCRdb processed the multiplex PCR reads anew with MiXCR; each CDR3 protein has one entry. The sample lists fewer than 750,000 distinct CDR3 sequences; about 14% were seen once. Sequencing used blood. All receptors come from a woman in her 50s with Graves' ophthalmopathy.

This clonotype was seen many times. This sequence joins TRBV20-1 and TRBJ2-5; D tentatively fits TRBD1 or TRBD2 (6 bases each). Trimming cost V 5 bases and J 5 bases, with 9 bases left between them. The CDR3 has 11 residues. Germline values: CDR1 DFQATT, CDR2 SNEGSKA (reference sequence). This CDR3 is CSARRGETQYF. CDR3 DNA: TGCAGTGCTCGGAGGGGGGAGACCCAGTACTTC.

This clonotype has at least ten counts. The CDR3 DNA follows: TGCAGTGCCAGTGGTCAGACCTATGGCTACACCTTC. It encodes CSASGQTYGYTF. The chain carries TRBV20-1 and TRBJ1-2; D unresolved. Deletions cut 6 bases from V and 4 bases from J, with 12 bases between. Per germline, CDR1 DFQATT and CDR2 SNEGSKA (reference sequence). The CDR3 is 12 amino acids.

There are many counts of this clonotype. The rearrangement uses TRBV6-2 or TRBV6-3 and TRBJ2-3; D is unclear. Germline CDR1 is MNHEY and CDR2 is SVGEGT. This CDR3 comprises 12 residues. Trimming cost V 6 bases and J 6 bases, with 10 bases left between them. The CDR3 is CASSQNMDTQYF. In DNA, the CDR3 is TGTGCCAGCAGCCAAAACATGGATACGCAGTATTTT.

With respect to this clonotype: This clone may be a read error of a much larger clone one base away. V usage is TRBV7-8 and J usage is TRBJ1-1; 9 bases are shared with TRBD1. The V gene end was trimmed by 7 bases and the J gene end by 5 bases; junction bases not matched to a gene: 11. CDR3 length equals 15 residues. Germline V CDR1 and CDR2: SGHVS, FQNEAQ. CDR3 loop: CASNILRQGGTEAFF. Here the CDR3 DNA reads TGTGCCAGCAACATATTAAGACAGGGGGGTACTGAAGCTTTCTTT. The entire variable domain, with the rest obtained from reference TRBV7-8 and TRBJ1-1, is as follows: GAGVSQSPRYKVAKRGQDVALRCDPISGHVSLFWYQQALGQGPEFLTYFQNEAQLDKSGLPSDRFFAERPEGSVSTLKIQRTQQEDSAVYLCASNILRQGGTEAFFGQGTRLTVV.

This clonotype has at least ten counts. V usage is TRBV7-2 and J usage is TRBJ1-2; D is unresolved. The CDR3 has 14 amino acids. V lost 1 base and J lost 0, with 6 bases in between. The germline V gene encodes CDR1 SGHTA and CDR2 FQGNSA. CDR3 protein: CASSLVEANYGYTF. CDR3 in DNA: TGTGCCAGCAGCTTAGTTGAGGCTAACTATGGCTACACCTTC.

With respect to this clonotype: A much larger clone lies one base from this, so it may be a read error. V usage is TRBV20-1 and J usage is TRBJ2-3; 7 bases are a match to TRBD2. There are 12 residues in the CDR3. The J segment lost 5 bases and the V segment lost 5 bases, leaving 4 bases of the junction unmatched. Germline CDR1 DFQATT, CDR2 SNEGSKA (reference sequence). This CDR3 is CSAGRTRDTQYF. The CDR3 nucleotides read TGCAGTGCTGGTCGGACTAGAGATACGCAGTATTTT.

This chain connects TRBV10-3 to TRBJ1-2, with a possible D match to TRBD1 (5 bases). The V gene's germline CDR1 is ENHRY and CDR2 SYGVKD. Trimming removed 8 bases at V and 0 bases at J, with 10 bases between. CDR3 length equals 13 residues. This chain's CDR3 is CAILDTANYGYTF. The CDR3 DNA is TGTGCCATCCTGGACACTGCTAACTATGGCTACACCTTC.

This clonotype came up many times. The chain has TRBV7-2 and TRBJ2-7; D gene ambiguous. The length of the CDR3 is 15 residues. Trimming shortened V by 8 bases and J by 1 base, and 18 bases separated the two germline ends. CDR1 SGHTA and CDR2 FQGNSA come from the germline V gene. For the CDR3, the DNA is TGTGCCAGCTCAGCTTATGTAGGAGCATCCTACGAGCAGTACTTC. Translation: CASSAYVGASYEQYF.

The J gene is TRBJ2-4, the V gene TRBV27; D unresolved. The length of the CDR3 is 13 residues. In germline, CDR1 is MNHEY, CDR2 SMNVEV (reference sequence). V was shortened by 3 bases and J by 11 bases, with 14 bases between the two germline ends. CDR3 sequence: CASSFAPADVQYF. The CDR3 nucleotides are TGTGCCAGCAGTTTCGCCCCCGCGGACGTTCAGTACTTC.

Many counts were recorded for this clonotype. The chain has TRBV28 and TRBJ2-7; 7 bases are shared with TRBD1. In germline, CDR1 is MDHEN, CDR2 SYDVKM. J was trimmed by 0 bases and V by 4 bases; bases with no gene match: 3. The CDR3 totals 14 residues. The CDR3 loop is CASSWDSLSYEQYF. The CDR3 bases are TGTGCCAGCAGTTGGGACAGCCTCTCCTACGAGCAGTACTTC.

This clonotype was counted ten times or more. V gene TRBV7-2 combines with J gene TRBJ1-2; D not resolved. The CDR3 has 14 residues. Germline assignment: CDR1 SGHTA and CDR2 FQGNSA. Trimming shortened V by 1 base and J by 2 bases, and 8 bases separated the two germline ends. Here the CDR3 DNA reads TGTGCCAGCAGCTTAGGCAGTAACAACTATGGCTACACCTTC. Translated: CASSLGSNNYGYTF.

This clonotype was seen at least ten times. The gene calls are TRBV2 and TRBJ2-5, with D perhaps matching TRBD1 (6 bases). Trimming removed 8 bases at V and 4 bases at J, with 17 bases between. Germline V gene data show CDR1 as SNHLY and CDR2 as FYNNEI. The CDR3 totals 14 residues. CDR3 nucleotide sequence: TGTGCCAGCCGGACTCAGGGGATGGGAGAGACCCAGTACTTC. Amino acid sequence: CASRTQGMGETQYF.

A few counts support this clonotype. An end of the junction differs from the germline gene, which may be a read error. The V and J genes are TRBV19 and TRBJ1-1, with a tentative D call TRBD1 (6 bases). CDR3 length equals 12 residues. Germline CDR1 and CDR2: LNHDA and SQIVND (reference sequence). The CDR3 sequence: CASSLPGHEVFF. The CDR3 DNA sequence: TGTGCCAGTAGCCTACCGGGACATGAAGTTTTCTTT.

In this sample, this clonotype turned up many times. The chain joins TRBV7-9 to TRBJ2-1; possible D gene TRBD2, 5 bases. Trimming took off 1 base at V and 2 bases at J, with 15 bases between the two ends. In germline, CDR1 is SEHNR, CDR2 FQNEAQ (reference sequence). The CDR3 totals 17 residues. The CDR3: CASSLVLASATYNEQFF. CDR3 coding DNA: TGTGCCAGCAGCTTAGTGCTAGCATCGGCAACCTACAATGAGCAGTTCTTC.